The 21 T cell receptor beta chains below come from one sample, sequenced in a study of shared clonotypes between healthy human individuals. It was CD45RO-negative cells, positively selected for CCR7, that made up naive CD8 cells, with terminally differentiated effector memory CD45RA+ cells excluded. Method: immunoSEQ multiplex PCR; TCRdb's copy keeps in-frame clones and lacks some. The repertoire consists of 660,000 or so clones, with about 95% occurring once and the leading ten covering about 0.11%. The specimen sequenced was naive CD8+ T cells sorted from blood. The origin of the receptors is a woman aged 25 to 45 in good health.

The chain recombines TRBV11-2 with TRBJ2-1; D ambiguous. This CDR3 has 13 amino acids. CDR1 and CDR2 from the germline V gene are SGHAT and FQNNGV. The germline V and J ends were trimmed by 6 bases and 8 bases, with 14 bases remaining between them. The CDR3 loop is CASRFALGYEQFF. Here the CDR3 DNA reads TGTGCCAGCAGATTCGCCTTGGGTTATGAGCAGTTCTTC.

For the CDR3, the DNA is TGTGCCAGCAGCTCCCCTTCGCCGATGACTAGGCCCCTCCACAATGAGCAGTTCTTC. This gives the protein CASSSPSPMTRPLHNEQFF. The chain joins TRBV7-2 to TRBJ2-1; D might be TRBD2 (6 bases). The CDR3 runs 19 residues. V gave up 4 bases and J gave up 5 bases, with 27 bases separating them. The germline CDR1 and CDR2 sequences are SGHTA and FQGNSA.

The V gene is TRBV30, the J gene TRBJ2-4; no definite D call. The V end lost 3 bases, the J end lost 6 bases, and 12 bases lay between the germline ends. The germline V gene has CDR1 GTSNPN and CDR2 SVGIG (reference sequence). This CDR3 comprises 13 residues. CDR3 loop: CAWRGGTLNIQYF. CDR3 in DNA: TGTGCCTGGAGGGGTGGAACCTTAAACATTCAGTACTTC.

The chain couples TRBV30 to TRBJ2-3; 7 bases map to TRBD2. V shed 0 bases and J 0 bases; nucleotides not matched to a gene: 6. The germline V gene has CDR1 GTSNPN and CDR2 SVGIG (reference sequence). This CDR3 comprises 16 residues. CDR3 protein: CAWSVPGLPSTDTQYF. Written as DNA, the CDR3 is TGTGCCTGGAGTGTACCGGGACTACCTAGCACAGATACGCAGTATTTT.

As to this clone: The same CDR3 can be traced to other DNA sequences in this sample. The rearrangement links TRBV6-1 to TRBJ2-3, with D perhaps TRBD1 or TRBD2 (5 bases each). The CDR3 sequence is 13 residues long. Germline V gives CDR1 MNHNS, CDR2 SASEGT. Trimming removed 3 bases from V and 1 base from J, with 5 bases in between. This chain's CDR3 is CASSEGGTDTQYF. The CDR3 region has the DNA TGTGCCAGCAGTGAGGGGGGCACAGATACGCAGTATTTT.

This chain connects TRBV28 to TRBJ2-7, with 7 bases fitting TRBD1. Germline-derived CDR1 and CDR2 are MDHEN and SYDVKM. The CDR3 has 17 amino acids. J gave up 3 bases and V 5 bases, and 16 bases lay outside the gene matches. Here the CDR3 reads CASSIRTDRAGYYEQYF. The CDR3 DNA is TGTGCCAGCAGTATAAGAACCGACAGGGCCGGCTACTACGAGCAGTACTTC.

The chain is built from TRBV29-1 and TRBJ2-1; 10 bases match TRBD1. Unmatched junction bases numbered 3, after V lost 2 bases and J lost 2 bases. Germline V CDR1 and CDR2: SQVTM, ANQGSEA. The CDR3 totals 15 residues. CDR3 sequence: CSVEWDRGPYNEQFF. CDR3 DNA sequence: TGCAGCGTTGAATGGGACAGGGGTCCCTACAATGAGCAGTTCTTC.

V and J are TRBV19 and TRBJ1-1, with 9 nucleotides matching TRBD1. Germline-derived CDR1 and CDR2 are LNHDA and SQIVND (reference sequence). With 7 bases clipped from V and 5 bases from J, the junction kept 11 bases outside the gene matches. This CDR3 region has 15 residues. CDR3 DNA: TGTGCCAGTACCCCGGACAGGGGTTGGGGAACTGAAGCTTTCTTT. It specifies CASTPDRGWGTEAFF.

This rearrangement joins TRBV11-2 to TRBJ2-3; 10 bases map to TRBD2. The CDR3 is 17 amino acids. The V segment lost 3 bases and the J segment 4 bases; nucleotides outside the gene matches: 10. Germline values: CDR1 SGHAT, CDR2 FQNNGV. The CDR3 region has the DNA TGTGCCAGCAGCTTTACGCTAGCGGGAGAAGGCGCAGATACGCAGTATTTT. Translated: CASSFTLAGEGADTQYF.

The rearrangement joins TRBV6-1 to TRBJ1-1; the D gene is possibly TRBD1 (5 bases). Trimming stripped 10 bases from V and 4 bases from J, with 13 bases between. The germline V gene encodes CDR1 MNHNS and CDR2 SASEGT. The CDR3 is 12 amino acids. The DNA for the CDR3 is TGTGCCACCACCTCCGGGGGCACTGAAGCTTTCTTT. This gives the protein CATTSGGTEAFF.

This chain uses TRBV6-1 with TRBJ2-1; D may be TRBD2 (5 bases). Trimming removed 5 bases at V and 1 base at J, with 12 bases between. The CDR3 is 15 amino acids. The germline CDR1 and CDR2 sequences are MNHNS and SASEGT. CDR3 DNA: TGTGCCAGCAGTCTCGGGAAAGGGTCCTACAATGAGCAGTTCTTC. It specifies CASSLGKGSYNEQFF.

This clone was found once. This chain links TRBV28 with TRBJ2-3; D is undetermined. The germline V and J ends were trimmed by 3 bases and 6 bases, with 22 bases remaining between them. Germline lookup yields CDR1 MDHEN and CDR2 SYDVKM. The CDR3 loop spans 17 amino acids. The CDR3 DNA follows: TGTGCCAGCAGTTTCCCCCGGGTCTTGGGAATTGGGGATACGCAGTATTTT. Translation: CASSFPRVLGIGDTQYF.

The chain has TRBV5-8 and TRBJ2-1, with D perhaps matching TRBD1 (7 bases). Germline CDR1 SGHTS, CDR2 YDEGEE. The V gene lost 4 bases and the J gene lost 9 bases, with 14 bases spanning the gap. The CDR3 totals 13 residues. CDR3 residues: CASSTAGQLEQFF. CDR3 coding DNA: TGTGCCAGCAGCACCGCGGGACAGCTTGAGCAGTTCTTC.

V is TRBV7-2 and J is TRBJ2-3; 7 bases are a match to TRBD2. The CDR3 runs 17 residues. V lost 1 base to trimming and J lost 6 bases; unmatched junction nucleotides: 13. Germline V CDR1 and CDR2: SGHTA, FQGNSA. The CDR3 protein is CASSLGLGGGPSDTQYF. The CDR3 region has the DNA TGTGCCAGCAGCTTAGGTCTGGGGGGAGGGCCATCGGATACGCAGTATTTT.

The chain couples TRBV5-1 to TRBJ2-7, with TRBD1 matching over 9 bases. Germline CDR1 and CDR2: SGHRS and YFSETQ. There are 16 residues in the CDR3. Losses at the gene ends were 4 bases for V and 5 bases for J; bases not matched to a gene: 13. CDR3 loop: CASSPISRDREHEQYF. Here the CDR3 DNA reads TGCGCCAGCAGCCCCATTTCCCGGGACAGGGAACACGAGCAGTACTTC.

This clone was found once. This chain joins TRBV19 and TRBJ2-3; the D is unclear. The V gene's germline CDR1 is LNHDA and CDR2 SQIVND (reference sequence). Deletions cut 10 bases from V and 2 bases from J, with 10 bases between. The length of the CDR3 is 12 residues. The CDR3 DNA reads as TGTGCCAAAAGCCCCCCCACAGATACGCAGTATTTT. Its translation is CAKSPPTDTQYF.

CDR3: CASSPGLISPETQYF. The CDR3 region has the DNA TGTGCCAGCAGCCCGGGACTAATCTCCCCAGAGACCCAGTACTTC. The chain combines TRBV11-2 with TRBJ2-5; 7 bases match TRBD2. Germline lookup yields CDR1 SGHAT and CDR2 FQNNGV. The J segment lost 4 bases and the V segment lost 5 bases, leaving 10 bases of the junction unmatched. There are 15 residues in the CDR3.

The V and J genes are TRBV28 and TRBJ1-4, with a possible D match to TRBD1 (6 bases). The V gene lost 6 bases and the J gene lost 4 bases, with 18 bases spanning the gap. The CDR3 has 16 residues. Germline lookup yields CDR1 MDHEN and CDR2 SYDVKM. The DNA of the CDR3 is TGTGCCAGCAGCTCACCTAGAGGGGGGAGTAATGAAAAACTGTTTTTT. This sequence encodes CASSSPRGGSNEKLFF.

The V call is TRBV29-1, the J call TRBJ2-1; no firm D call. V lost 0 bases to trimming and J lost 4 bases, with 10 bases between them. CDR1 and CDR2 from the germline V gene are SQVTM and ANQGSEA. This CDR3 contains 14 residues. The CDR3 region is CSVEDAIKYNEQFF. The CDR3 DNA reads TGCAGCGTTGAAGATGCGATCAAGTACAATGAGCAGTTCTTC.

The chain employs TRBV14 and TRBJ1-2, with TRBD1 identical over 9 bases. With V trimmed by 2 bases and J by 4 bases, 8 bases remained unmatched. Germline loops: CDR1 SGHDN, CDR2 FVKESK. CDR3 length: 16 amino acids. The CDR3 nucleotides read TGTGCCAGCAGCCAACTTGAACAGGGGGCTGGCTATGGCTACACCTTC. Its translation: CASSQLEQGAGYGYTF.

This clone is a singleton in its sample. The chain carries TRBV29-1 and TRBJ2-4; D remains unclear. With 3 bases removed from V and 7 bases from J, the gap between germline ends came to 7 bases. The CDR3 loop spans 11 amino acids. CDR1 SQVTM and CDR2 ANQGSEA come from the germline V gene. CDR3 sequence reads: CSVDSGNIQYF. In nucleotides, the CDR3 is TGCAGCGTTGATTCTGGGAACATTCAGTACTTC.